This T cell receptor (beta chain) was obtained from a study of blood T cell repertoires in COVID-19. Study background: Both acute and convalescent COVID-19 samples were obtained from the United States, Italy and Spain. PBMCs, B-cell-depleted T cells, or T cells provided the cDNA or gDNA that made up the material.

The germline V gene encodes CDR1 MRHNA and CDR2 SNTAGT. This CDR3 is 13 amino acids long. Trimming at V came to 11 bases and at J to 6 bases, leaving 11 bases not matched to a gene. In the authors' workflow: Amplifying reference gene primers gave estimates of nucleated cell counts. The repertoire was sequenced with immunoSEQ multiplex PCR; TCRdb's copy has only in-frame clones and lacks some. D and trimming come from the DNA, and the V and J calls and clone size come from that table. The table records fewer than 250,000 clones, 83% of them present only once. Material for sequencing was peripheral blood. The chain has TRBV6-4 and TRBJ2-7, with 9 bases lining up with TRBD1. This clonotype originated in a woman in her 50s with acute or convalescent COVID-19. Here the CDR3 DNA reads TGTGCCGGTCCCGGTGGGACAGGGACCGAGCAGTACTTC. Its translation is CAGPGGTGTEQYF.